Shown below are 30 T cell receptor beta chains from a single sample sequenced in a study of PD-L1 blockade in urothelial cancer. Generated by immunoSEQ multiplex PCR, the TCRdb table keeps only in-frame clones and is missing some. The table records about 45,000 clones, approximately 78% of them present only once. Time point described: peripheral blood 6 weeks after treatment start. Sequences were derived from PBMCs, sampled around atezolizumab (anti-PD-L1) treatment. The receptors here all came from a man between 60 and 70 years old with urothelial cancer.

The V and J genes are TRBV19 and TRBJ1-2, with 8 bases lining up with TRBD1. This CDR3 is 15 amino acids long. Germline CDR1 is LNHDA and CDR2 is SQIVND (reference sequence). V lost 3 bases, J lost 3 bases, and 6 bases stayed unmatched. The CDR3 nucleotides are TGTGCCAGTAGTATGTGGACAGGGCAATACTATGGCTACACCTTC. It encodes CASSMWTGQYYGYTF.

A word on this clone: Additional DNA sequences in this sample encode the identical CDR3. J is TRBJ2-2 and V is TRBV5-4; 10 bases map to TRBD2. CDR1 and CDR2 from the germline V gene are SGHNT and YYREEE (reference sequence). The CDR3 is 17 amino acids. J gave up 5 bases and V 4 bases, and 11 bases lay outside the gene matches. CDR3 DNA sequence: TGTGCCAGCAGCCCTCAGCGGGGGGGTGGTAGGACCGGGGAGCTGTTTTTT. It specifies CASSPQRGGGRTGELFF.

This chain joins TRBV4-2 and TRBJ2-5; the match to TRBD1 covers 7 bases. J lost 4 bases, V lost 0 bases, and 11 bases had no gene match. The CDR3 is 17 residues long. Germline V lookup: CDR1 LGHNA, CDR2 YNFKEQ. The CDR3, as DNA: TGTGCCAGCAGCCAAGATCCCGGGACAGACCCTGCAGAGACCCAGTACTTC. This encodes CASSQDPGTDPAETQYF.

This chain connects TRBV6-5 to TRBJ2-4, with D tentatively TRBD2 (6 bases). Germline V lookup: CDR1 MNHEY, CDR2 SVGAGI. This CDR3 is 14 amino acids long. V lost 2 bases and J 3 bases, leaving 8 bases between the germline ends. The CDR3 is CASSYGGNKNIQYF. The CDR3 region has the DNA TGTGCCAGCAGTTACGGGGGGAACAAAAACATTCAGTACTTC.

This clone showed up just a few times. This chain joins TRBV28 and TRBJ2-5; D perhaps matches TRBD2 (5 bases). The CDR3 is 13 residues long. Germline V CDR1 and CDR2: MDHEN, SYDVKM. With 3 bases removed from V and 4 bases from J, the gap between germline ends came to 9 bases. CDR3 sequence (DNA): TGTGCCAGCAGTTTTTTAGGAGGAGAGACCCAGTACTTC. Residues: CASSFLGGETQYF.

J is TRBJ2-2 and V is TRBV7-6; 10 nucleotides line up with TRBD2. Looked up from germline, CDR1 is SGHVS and CDR2 is FNYEAQ. The CDR3 is 15 residues long. V lost 1 base to trimming and J lost 7 bases; unmatched junction nucleotides: 3. The CDR3 loop reads CASSLVTSGYGELFF. DNA for the CDR3: TGTGCCAGCAGCTTAGTGACTAGCGGGTACGGGGAGCTGTTTTTT.

This chain connects TRBV7-9 to TRBJ2-1, with 7 bases identical to TRBD2. The CDR3 is 14 residues long. Germline V gives CDR1 SEHNR, CDR2 FQNEAQ (reference sequence). With 1 base clipped from V and 3 bases from J, the junction kept 0 bases outside the gene matches. In DNA, the CDR3 is TGTGCCAGCAGCTTAGGCGGGGGCTACAATGAGCAGTTCTTC. Translating it yields CASSLGGGYNEQFF.

This clone was recorded a few times. The rearrangement joins TRBV4-3 to TRBJ1-1; D remains ambiguous. CDR3 length equals 12 residues. Trimming pared 3 bases from V and 0 bases from J, leaving 2 bases between. Germline V gives CDR1 LGHNA, CDR2 YSLEER. CDR3 residues: CASSHMNTEAFF. CDR3 DNA sequence: TGCGCCAGCAGCCACATGAACACTGAAGCTTTCTTT.

The J gene is TRBJ1-5, the V gene TRBV6-1; D perhaps matches TRBD1 (6 bases). V gave up 0 bases and J gave up 7 bases, with 13 bases separating them. The germline gives CDR1 MNHNS, CDR2 SASEGT. This CDR3 has 15 amino acids. CDR3 region: CASSEAQGTGQPQHF. The DNA for the CDR3 is TGTGCCAGCAGTGAAGCCCAGGGGACGGGGCAGCCCCAGCATTTT.

The genes are TRBV18 and TRBJ2-1, with D possibly TRBD2 on 6 matching bases. Looked up from germline, CDR1 is KGHSH and CDR2 is LQKENI. This CDR3 region has 13 residues. The ends were cut back, 3 bases at V and 6 bases at J, with 9 bases in the middle. The CDR3 DNA is TGTGCCAGCTCACCGGGACTCCGCAATGAGCAGTTCTTC. It translates to CASSPGLRNEQFF.

This clone was seen only a few times. DNA for the CDR3: TGTGCCAGCAGCTTAGAGGAACTGGGCTCCACTTACGAGCAGTACTTC. It is translated as CASSLEELGSTYEQYF. The chain employs TRBV7-9 and TRBJ2-7, with D unclear. Between the trimmed V and J ends, which lost 1 base and 4 bases, there was a span of 17 bases. Per germline, CDR1 SEHNR and CDR2 FQNEAQ (reference sequence). CDR3 size: 16 residues.

This chain joins TRBV27 and TRBJ2-7, with 11 positions matching TRBD2. V lost 6 bases and J lost 2; bases outside the gene matches: 6. CDR1 MNHEY and CDR2 SMNVEV come from the germline V gene (reference sequence). The CDR3 totals 15 residues. The CDR3 here is CASSLGTSGPYEQYF. In DNA form, the CDR3 reads TGTGCCAGCAGCCTCGGGACTAGCGGTCCCTACGAGCAGTACTTC.

This clone turned up a few times. This chain uses TRBV6-1 with TRBJ1-2, with TRBD1 matching 8 bases. Trimming took 3 bases from V and 4 from J; bases not matched to a gene: 19. The length of the CDR3 is 19 residues. CDR1 and CDR2 from the germline V gene are MNHNS and SASEGT. The CDR3 region has the DNA TGTGCCAGCAGTGACCCCGCGGACAGGGCATGGTCTGCTGCCTATGGCTACACCTTC. As protein: CASSDPADRAWSAAYGYTF.

This clone was detected once. The V call is TRBV5-1, the J call TRBJ2-7; 9 positions agree with TRBD1. The V gene end was trimmed by 3 bases and the J gene end by 2 bases; junction bases not matched to a gene: 3. The CDR3 is 14 amino acids. Germline loops: CDR1 SGHRS, CDR2 YFSETQ. The CDR3 nucleotides are TGCGCCAGCAGCTCGACAGGGGGGACCTACGAGCAGTACTTC. It specifies CASSSTGGTYEQYF. Using reference TRBV5-1 and TRBJ2-7 for the parts outside the CDR3, the full variable domain is KAGVTQTPRYLIKTRGQQVTLSCSPISGHRSVSWYQQTPGQGLQFLFEYFSETQRNKGNFPGRFSGRQFSNSRSEMNVSTLELGDSALYLCASSSTGGTYEQYFGPGTRLTVT.

V gene TRBV20-1 combines with J gene TRBJ2-3; maybe TRBD1 (8 bases). CDR3 length: 11 residues. Germline CDR1 and CDR2: DFQATT and SNEGSKA (reference sequence). CDR3 coding DNA: TGCAGCACAGGGGGGGGAGATACGCAGTATTTT. This translates into CSTGGGDTQYF.

The J gene is TRBJ2-7, the V gene TRBV5-1; D remains ambiguous. Deletions cut 2 bases from V and 3 bases from J, with 9 bases between. Germline CDR1 SGHRS, CDR2 YFSETQ. This CDR3 has 13 residues. The CDR3 reads CASSLSGNYEQYF. In DNA, the CDR3 is TGCGCCAGCAGCTTATCAGGTAACTACGAGCAGTACTTC.

V usage is TRBV6-1 and J usage is TRBJ1-4, with a weak D call TRBD1 (5 bases). Trimming stripped 4 bases from V and 8 bases from J, with 11 bases between. Germline V gives CDR1 MNHNS, CDR2 SASEGT. There are 13 residues in the CDR3. The CDR3 sequence is CASSGTWGEKLFF. The CDR3 region has the DNA TGTGCCAGCAGTGGGACATGGGGAGAAAAACTGTTTTTT.

The chain employs TRBV7-9 and TRBJ1-1; D not resolved. The germline gives CDR1 SEHNR, CDR2 FQNEAQ (reference sequence). This CDR3 region has 18 residues. The germline V and J ends were trimmed by 1 base and 0 bases, with 18 bases remaining between them. The CDR3 loop is CASSLGSSQLLMNTEAFF. As DNA, the CDR3 is TGTGCCAGCAGCTTAGGGAGTAGCCAGCTTCTTATGAACACTGAAGCTTTCTTT. The full variable domain, with the rest looked up from reference TRBV7-9 and TRBJ1-1, is DTGVSQNPRHKITKRGQNVTFRCDPISEHNRLYWYRQTLGQGPEFLTYFQNEAQLEKSRLLSDRFSAERPKGSFSTLEIQRTEQGDSAMYLCASSLGSSQLLMNTEAFFGQGTRLTVV.

Points on this clone: Because the CDR3's place on the DNA is in doubt, the DNA is left out and the CDR3 is given as listed by TCRdb. The CDR3 is CASSVGTGAHITF. The chain joins TRBV25-1 to TRBJ1-2; the DNA was not used to check the table's D call, TRBD1. The CDR3 length is 13 residues, termini included. From germline, CDR1 is MGHDK and CDR2 SYGVNS.

This clone was seen just once. The V gene is TRBV7-6, the J gene TRBJ1-4, with D possibly matching TRBD1 (6 bases). The V end was cut by 8 bases, the J end by 3 bases, with 16 bases between. The CDR3 contains 15 residues. The germline gives CDR1 SGHVS, CDR2 FNYEAQ. DNA for the CDR3: TGTGCCAGCGCCCCGATCTCAGGGGCTAATGAAAAACTGTTTTTT. It yields the protein CASAPISGANEKLFF.

The CDR3 nucleotides are TGCAGTGCCCCGACGGGAGATACGCAGTATTTT. Protein product: CSAPTGDTQYF. The chain carries TRBV20-1 and TRBJ2-3; no clear D. V was shortened by 6 bases and J by 5 bases, with 9 bases between the two germline ends. CDR1 and CDR2 (germline): DFQATT, SNEGSKA (reference sequence). The CDR3 loop spans 11 amino acids.

The chain combines TRBV28 with TRBJ2-7; unclear D gene. V lost 3 bases, J lost 1 base, and 10 bases lay in between. The germline gives CDR1 MDHEN, CDR2 SYDVKM. The CDR3 totals 14 residues. CDR3 loop: CASSFGPHSYEQYF. The DNA for the CDR3 is TGTGCCAGCAGTTTTGGCCCCCATTCCTACGAGCAGTACTTC. The full variable domain, rest sourced from reference TRBV28 and TRBJ2-7, is DVKVTQSSRYLVKRTGEKVFLECVQDMDHENMFWYRQDPGLGLRLIYFSYDVKMKEKGDIPEGYSVSREKKERFSLILESASTNQTSMYLCASSFGPHSYEQYFGPGTRLTVT.

This chain connects TRBV27 to TRBJ1-2; TRBD1 aligns across 9 bases. V gave up 5 bases and J gave up 4 bases; unmatched junction bases: 8. The CDR3 consists of 15 residues. The germline V gene has CDR1 MNHEY and CDR2 SMNVEV (reference sequence). The chain's CDR3 is CASSAGTGSIYGYTF. CDR3 nucleotide sequence: TGTGCCAGCAGTGCGGGGACAGGGTCTATCTATGGCTACACCTTC.

The V and J genes are TRBV28 and TRBJ1-2; maybe TRBD1 (6 bases). Trimming took off 5 bases at V and 4 bases at J, with 23 bases between the two ends. Germline V CDR1 and CDR2: MDHEN, SYDVKM. The CDR3 sequence is 17 residues long. The CDR3 DNA is TGTGCCAGCAGTCCCCCGGACGCTAGGGGGGGTCTCTATGGCTACACCTTC. Translated: CASSPPDARGGLYGYTF.

This rearrangement joins TRBV15 to TRBJ2-7; 7 bases are shared with TRBD1. Germline CDR1 and CDR2: LNHNV and YYDKDF (reference sequence). V shed 8 bases, J shed 4 bases, and the junction held 11 bases outside the gene matches. CDR3 length: 14 amino acids. The CDR3 coding sequence is TGTGCCACCCAGGCCCTGCAGGGGGATTACGAGCAGTACTTC. Translation gives CATQALQGDYEQYF.

The table lists this clone with a count of one. The chain carries TRBV19 and TRBJ2-7; perhaps TRBD2 as D (6 bases). The germline CDR1 and CDR2 sequences are LNHDA and SQIVND (reference sequence). The CDR3 length is 15 residues. Trimming took 5 bases from V and 0 from J, leaving 14 bases between them. The CDR3 sequence is CASSDLAGISYEQYF. CDR3 sequence (DNA): TGTGCCAGTAGTGATTTGGCGGGGATCTCCTACGAGCAGTACTTC.

This chain uses TRBV13 with TRBJ2-3; the D gene is possibly TRBD2 (5 bases). In germline, CDR1 is PRHDT, CDR2 FYEKMQ (reference sequence). This CDR3 is built from 16 residues. V was clipped by 1 base and J by 4 bases, with 15 bases between them. In nucleotides, the CDR3 is TGTGCCAGCAGCTTAGAACACGGGAATAAGGCAGATACGCAGTATTTT. This codes for CASSLEHGNKADTQYF.

J is TRBJ1-5 and V is TRBV5-5; D call uncertain. This CDR3 contains 14 residues. The V and J ends lost 0 bases and 9 bases respectively, with 13 bases between them. Per germline, CDR1 SGHKS and CDR2 YYEKEE (reference sequence). DNA for the CDR3: TGTGCCAGCAGCTTGGAACGGAGCGCGGGGCCCCAGCATTTT. It yields the protein CASSLERSAGPQHF.

The chain employs TRBV7-2 and TRBJ2-7; 7 bases map to TRBD1. V lost 5 bases and J lost 3; bases outside the gene matches: 7. Germline CDR1 and CDR2: SGHTA and FQGNSA. The CDR3 loop spans 14 amino acids. This CDR3 is CASSATTGIYEQYF. The CDR3 DNA is TGTGCCAGCAGCGCAACGACAGGGATCTACGAGCAGTACTTC.

The chain employs TRBV5-4 and TRBJ2-7, with TRBD1 identical over 9 bases. Trimming at V came to 4 bases and at J to 2 bases, leaving 7 bases not matched to a gene. Germline V gene data show CDR1 as SGHNT and CDR2 as YYREEE (reference sequence). The CDR3 is made up of 15 amino acids. CDR3 DNA: TGTGCCAGCAGCGACGGGACAGGGTTAACCTACGAGCAGTACTTC. Translating it yields CASSDGTGLTYEQYF.